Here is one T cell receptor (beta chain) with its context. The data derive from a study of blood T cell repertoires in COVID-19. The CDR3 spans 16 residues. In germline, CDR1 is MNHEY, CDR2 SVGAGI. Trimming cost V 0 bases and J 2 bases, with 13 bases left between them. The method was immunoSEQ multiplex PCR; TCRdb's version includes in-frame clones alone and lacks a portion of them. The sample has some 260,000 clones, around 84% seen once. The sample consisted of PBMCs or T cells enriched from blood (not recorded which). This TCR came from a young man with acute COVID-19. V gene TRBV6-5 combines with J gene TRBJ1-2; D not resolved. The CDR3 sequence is CASSYSSGSTNYGYTF. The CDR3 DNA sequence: TGTGCCAGCAGTTACTCGTCCGGGAGTACCAACTATGGCTACACCTTC.